The T cell receptor beta chain under discussion was sequenced for a study of shared clonotypes between healthy human individuals. Repertoires were generated with immunoSEQ multiplex PCR, while TCRdb's copy carries only in-frame clones and drops some. The sample carries approximately 500,000 clones, 90% to 96% recorded once. V dropped 5 bases and J dropped 0; count of bases not matched to a gene: 6. The germline V gene has CDR1 LGHNA and CDR2 YNFKEQ. CDR3 size: 15 residues. This clone was counted a single time. The chain joins TRBV4-2 to TRBJ2-7; 8 bases line up with TRBD1. The origin of this receptor is a woman aged 25 to 45 in good health. The sequencing input was naive CD4+ T cells sorted from blood. Subset denoted: CD45RA+ positively selected. The CDR3 sequence is CASSFRTGSSYEQYF. For the CDR3, the DNA is TGTGCCAGCAGCTTCCGGACAGGGAGCTCCTACGAGCAGTACTTC.